A single sample is the source of the 29 T cell receptor beta chains below, sequenced in a study of lymphopenia after photon versus proton radiotherapy. Profiled with immunoSEQ multiplex PCR; TCRdb holds only in-frame clones, not every one. The profile shows some 25,000 clones, 90% of them singletons. Sequenced material: peripheral blood, taken from a patient treated with photon-based radiotherapy. The receptor set was obtained from a woman in her forties or fifties with cholangiocarcinoma.

This clone came up once. The chain has TRBV6-1 and TRBJ1-1; 8 bases match TRBD1. The germline CDR1 and CDR2 sequences are MNHNS and SASEGT. The length of the CDR3 is 15 residues. After removal of 6 bases from V and 6 bases from J, the junction contained 12 bases not matched to a gene. The DNA of the CDR3 is TGTGCCAGCAGGAGGACAGGGAGTTACAACGCTGAAGCTTTCTTT. This encodes CASRRTGSYNAEAFF.

This chain connects TRBV6-4 to TRBJ1-1; tentatively, D is TRBD1 (6 bases). V lost 2 bases to trimming and J lost 10 bases, with 11 bases between them. CDR1 and CDR2 from the germline V gene are MRHNA and SNTAGT. The CDR3 covers 12 residues. CDR3: CASSDGGRSAFF. Written as DNA, the CDR3 is TGTGCCAGCAGTGACGGGGGGCGCTCAGCTTTCTTT.

The chain employs TRBV29-1 and TRBJ1-1, with D maybe TRBD1 (5 bases). Germline V CDR1 and CDR2: SQVTM, ANQGSEA. With 6 bases removed from V and 7 bases from J, the gap between germline ends came to 18 bases. This CDR3 is built from 13 residues. CDR3 region: CSVGGSRFGEAFF. In nucleotides, the CDR3 is TGCAGCGTCGGGGGGAGCCGGTTCGGTGAAGCTTTCTTT.

A note on this clone: The junction departs from germline at one end; a sequencing error may be responsible. The gene calls are TRBV18 and TRBJ2-7; weak D call: TRBD2 (5 bases). Per germline, CDR1 KGHSH and CDR2 LQKENI. The CDR3 consists of 16 residues. This chain's CDR3 is CASSRNLVGAEYGQYF. In nucleotides, the CDR3 is TGTGCCAGCTCACGTAATCTAGTGGGAGCGGAATACGGGCAGTACTTC.

This chain uses TRBV2 with TRBJ2-3; D unclear. Deletions cut 6 bases from V and 0 bases from J, with 10 bases between. From germline, CDR1 is SNHLY and CDR2 FYNNEI. CDR3 length: 14 amino acids. Here the CDR3 DNA reads TGTGCCAGCAGACAGAGAACTAGCACAGATACGCAGTATTTT. Translating it yields CASRQRTSTDTQYF. Full variable domain (remainder filled in from reference TRBV2 and TRBJ2-3): EPEVTQTPSHQVTQMGQEVILRCVPISNHLYFYWYRQILGQKVEFLVSFYNNEISEKSEIFDDQFSVERPDGSNFTLKIRSTKLEDSAMYFCASRQRTSTDTQYFGPGTRLTVL.

The chain employs TRBV6-1 and TRBJ2-2; D gene unclear. This CDR3 spans 12 amino acids. CDR1 MNHNS and CDR2 SASEGT come from the germline V gene. V was shortened by 6 bases and J by 7 bases, with 9 bases between the two germline ends. CDR3: CASSSSYGELFF. DNA of the CDR3: TGTGCCAGCAGCTCTTCGTACGGGGAGCTGTTTTTT.

This clone was found once. The CDR3: CASSHLSGNTEAFF. The CDR3 DNA reads as TGCGCCAGCAGCCATCTAAGCGGGAACACTGAAGCTTTCTTT. The chain uses TRBV4-1 and TRBJ1-1; unclear D gene. The CDR3 totals 14 residues. V gave up 3 bases and J gave up 1 base, with 9 bases separating them. CDR1 is MGHRA, CDR2 YSYEKL, per germline.

V usage is TRBV6-6 and J usage is TRBJ1-2, with D unresolved. Germline CDR1 and CDR2: MNHNY and SVGAGI (reference sequence). This CDR3 has 15 amino acids. Trimming shortened V by 5 bases and J by 0 bases, and 13 bases separated the two germline ends. CDR3 nucleotide sequence: TGTGCCAGCAGTCCCCCTTTAAGTACTAACTATGGCTACACCTTC. Translating gives CASSPPLSTNYGYTF.

The chain links TRBV19 to TRBJ1-4; unclear D gene. Germline V lookup: CDR1 LNHDA, CDR2 SQIVND (reference sequence). This CDR3 has 15 residues. Trimming left V 8 bases short and J 5 bases short, with 18 bases between. DNA for the CDR3: TGTGCCAGTCGTGCCCGTCAGATACAGAATGAAAAACTGTTTTTT. This encodes CASRARQIQNEKLFF.

V usage is TRBV15 and J usage is TRBJ2-2, with 8 bases matching TRBD2. The CDR3 covers 17 residues. CDR1 and CDR2 (germline): LNHNV, YYDKDF (reference sequence). The V segment lost 0 bases and the J segment 3 bases; nucleotides outside the gene matches: 6. The CDR3 coding sequence is TGTGCCACCAGCAGAGACCGGACTAGCTTTTACACCGGGGAGCTGTTTTTT. Translated: CATSRDRTSFYTGELFF.

The chain has TRBV6-5 and TRBJ2-7; D call uncertain. CDR3 size: 16 residues. The V end was cut by 4 bases, the J end by 0 bases, with 16 bases between. The germline CDR1 and CDR2 sequences are MNHEY and SVGAGI. The CDR3 here is CASSSPIGRSSYEQYF. The CDR3 nucleotides read TGTGCCAGCAGTTCCCCAATAGGCCGGAGCTCCTACGAGCAGTACTTC.

The V gene is TRBV7-2, the J gene TRBJ1-5, with D hard to call. CDR1 is SGHTA and CDR2 is FQGNSA in the germline V gene. CDR3 length: 13 amino acids. Trimming removed 1 base from V and 5 bases from J, with 6 bases in between. The CDR3 DNA follows: TGTGCCAGCAGCTTAGTTTCAGATCAGCCCCAGCATTTT. Its protein is CASSLVSDQPQHF.

The chain joins TRBV7-6 to TRBJ2-3, with TRBD1 as a possible D gene (6 bases). Per germline, CDR1 SGHVS and CDR2 FNYEAQ. The CDR3 has 13 residues. V was shortened by 1 base and J by 8 bases, with 10 bases between the two germline ends. DNA for the CDR3: TGTGCCAGCAGCTTAGACAGAGGGGGTACGCAGTATTTT. Its protein is CASSLDRGGTQYF.

CDR3 protein: CASSRPTSGGVDEQFF. The CDR3 DNA reads TGTGCCAGCAGCAGGCCAACTAGCGGGGGGGTGGATGAGCAGTTCTTC. The chain employs TRBV5-4 and TRBJ2-1, with 13 positions matching TRBD2. Germline values: CDR1 SGHNT, CDR2 YYREEE (reference sequence). The CDR3 is 16 amino acids. J lost 8 bases, V lost 4 bases, and 9 bases had no gene match.

This chain links TRBV20-1 with TRBJ2-1; D is unresolved. Trimming pared 4 bases from V and 8 bases from J, leaving 9 bases between. This CDR3 has 11 amino acids. CDR1 is DFQATT and CDR2 is SNEGSKA in the germline V gene (reference sequence). The CDR3 region is CSANGYHEQFF. In DNA form, the CDR3 reads TGCAGTGCTAACGGGTACCATGAGCAGTTCTTC.

The V call is TRBV19, the J call TRBJ2-7; no clear D. Trimming stripped 1 base from V and 1 base from J, with 5 bases between. From germline, CDR1 is LNHDA and CDR2 SQIVND (reference sequence). The CDR3 totals 13 residues. The CDR3 coding sequence is TGTGCCAGTAGTATAGGACCGTCCTACGAGCAGTACTTC. Protein: CASSIGPSYEQYF.

The chain employs TRBV11-2 and TRBJ1-6, with D perhaps TRBD1 (5 bases). V shed 3 bases and J shed 10 bases, with 13 bases lying between them. CDR1 is SGHAT and CDR2 is FQNNGV in the germline V gene. The CDR3 length is 14 residues. The CDR3 is CASSFSGDGSPLHF. CDR3 in DNA: TGTGCCAGCAGCTTCAGTGGGGACGGATCACCCCTCCACTTT.

V usage is TRBV30 and J usage is TRBJ1-1; a possible D gene is TRBD1 (6 bases). The CDR3 has 13 amino acids. Germline V gene lookup returns CDR1 GTSNPN and CDR2 SVGIG (reference sequence). V was cut by 2 bases and J by 7 bases, with 14 bases left in between. The CDR3 region has the DNA TGTGCCTGGAGTAAGCAGGGGCAGAATGAAGCTTTCTTT. It specifies CAWSKQGQNEAFF. Looking up the rest from reference TRBV30 and TRBJ1-1 gives the full variable domain: SQTIHQWPATLVQPVGSPLSLECTVEGTSNPNLYWYRQAAGRGLQLLFYSVGIGQISSEVPQNLSASRPQDRQFILSSKKLLLSDSGFYLCAWSKQGQNEAFFGQGTRLTVV.

The chain links TRBV7-2 to TRBJ2-3; TRBD1 or TRBD2 may be the D gene (5 bases each). Germline CDR1 and CDR2: SGHTA and FQGNSA. The ends were cut back, 3 bases at V and 5 bases at J, with 18 bases in the middle. The CDR3 length is 16 residues. In DNA, the CDR3 is TGTGCCAGCAGCTTGTTCCCGGGGCAGGGAAAAGATACGCAGTATTTT. Translation: CASSLFPGQGKDTQYF.

A single count supports this clone. The chain combines TRBV6-6 with TRBJ1-4, with no clear D. V was shortened by 4 bases and J by 4 bases, with 10 bases between the two germline ends. The CDR3 loop spans 14 amino acids. CDR1 MNHNY and CDR2 SVGAGI come from the germline V gene (reference sequence). Here the CDR3 DNA reads TGTGCCAGCAGTTTAGGCCGAAATAATGAAAAACTGTTTTTT. This sequence encodes CASSLGRNNEKLFF.

The sample holds a few counts of this clone. This sequence joins TRBV7-2 and TRBJ2-5; no reliable D call. The germline V gene encodes CDR1 SGHTA and CDR2 FQGNSA. Trimming removed 1 base from V and 5 bases from J, with 14 bases in between. The length of the CDR3 is 15 residues. CDR3 nucleotides: TGTGCCAGCAGCTTAGTCTATCGCGGAAGGGAGACCCAGTACTTC. Its translation: CASSLVYRGRETQYF. Complete variable domain (other parts from reference TRBV7-2 and TRBJ2-5): GAGVSQSPSNKVTEKGKDVELRCDPISGHTALYWYRQSLGQGLEFLIYFQGNSAPDKSGLPSDRFSAERTGGSVSTLTIQRTQQEDSAVYLCASSLVYRGRETQYFGPGTRLLVL.

The V and J genes are TRBV4-1 and TRBJ1-5; D gene uncertain. Germline lookup yields CDR1 MGHRA and CDR2 YSYEKL. The CDR3 consists of 17 residues. Trimming removed 0 bases at V and 0 bases at J, with 12 bases between. CDR3 loop: CASSQDQADYSNQPQHF. The CDR3 bases are TGCGCCAGCAGCCAAGATCAGGCAGACTATAGCAATCAGCCCCAGCATTTT.

The rearrangement uses TRBV7-9 and TRBJ2-7; D might be TRBD1 (5 bases). The CDR3 has 14 residues. V gave up 1 base and J gave up 6 bases, with 13 bases separating them. Germline CDR1 reads SEHNR; CDR2 reads FQNEAQ (reference sequence). The CDR3 DNA is TGTGCCAGCAGCTTAGACTCCAGGGTAGGCGAGCAGTACTTC. Residues: CASSLDSRVGEQYF.

V and J are TRBV28 and TRBJ1-4, with D maybe TRBD1 (5 bases). From germline, CDR1 is MDHEN and CDR2 SYDVKM. The germline V and J ends were trimmed by 9 bases and 3 bases, with 11 bases remaining between them. The length of the CDR3 is 13 residues. The DNA for the CDR3 is TGTGCCAGTAGAGGGGATCCTAATGAAAAACTGTTTTTT. Its translation is CASRGDPNEKLFF.

V usage is TRBV30 and J usage is TRBJ2-7, with unresolved D. V was shortened by 3 bases and J by 6 bases, with 9 bases between the two germline ends. This CDR3 has 11 residues. Germline loops: CDR1 GTSNPN, CDR2 SVGIG (reference sequence). The CDR3 DNA follows: TGTGCCTGGAGGTGGTGGATCGAGCAGTACTTC. It specifies CAWRWWIEQYF.

The chain combines TRBV15 with TRBJ1-2; D possibly corresponds to TRBD1 (5 bases). Germline lookup yields CDR1 LNHNV and CDR2 YYDKDF (reference sequence). The V gene lost 6 bases and the J gene lost 8 bases, with 16 bases spanning the gap. This CDR3 region has 13 residues. In nucleotides, the CDR3 is TGTGCCACCAGTCTGAAGGGGCGTGTCGGCTACACCTTC. Translated, it gives CATSLKGRVGYTF.

The rearrangement joins TRBV7-9 to TRBJ2-1; TRBD1 matches 10 bases. V lost 4 bases and J lost 10; bases outside the gene matches: 7. CDR1 and CDR2 (germline): SEHNR, FQNEAQ (reference sequence). This CDR3 spans 14 amino acids. The CDR3 DNA follows: TGTGCCAGCAGCTCCGGGACAGGGGTACCAGAGCAGTTCTTC. Translating it yields CASSSGTGVPEQFF.

The rearrangement joins TRBV21-1 to TRBJ2-7. TRBV21-1 is marked as a pseudogene. This CDR3 is built from 14 residues. DNA for the CDR3: TGTGCCAGCAGCAAAGGAAGTCTCCACTACGAGCAGTACTTC. Protein product: CASSKGSLHYEQYF.

V and J are TRBV27 and TRBJ1-1, with TRBD1 as a possible D gene (5 bases). CDR1 is MNHEY and CDR2 is SMNVEV in the germline V gene (reference sequence). The CDR3 consists of 12 residues. Trimming pared 8 bases from V and 4 bases from J, leaving 11 bases between. This CDR3 reads CASQDSATEAFF. The CDR3, as DNA: TGTGCCAGCCAAGACAGCGCCACTGAAGCTTTCTTT.